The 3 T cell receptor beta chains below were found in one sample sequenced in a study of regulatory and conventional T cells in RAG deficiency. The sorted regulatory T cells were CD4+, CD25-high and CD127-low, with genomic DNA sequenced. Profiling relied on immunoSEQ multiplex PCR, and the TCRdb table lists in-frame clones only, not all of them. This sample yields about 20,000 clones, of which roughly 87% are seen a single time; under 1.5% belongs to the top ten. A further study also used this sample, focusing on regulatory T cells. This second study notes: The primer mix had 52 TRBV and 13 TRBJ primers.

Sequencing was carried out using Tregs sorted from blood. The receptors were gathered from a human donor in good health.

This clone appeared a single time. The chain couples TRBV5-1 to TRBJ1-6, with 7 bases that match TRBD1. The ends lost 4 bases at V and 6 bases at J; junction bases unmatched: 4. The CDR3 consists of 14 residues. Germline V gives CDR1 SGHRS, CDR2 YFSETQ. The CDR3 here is CASSPTGVNSPLHF. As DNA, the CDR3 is TGCGCCAGCAGCCCTACAGGGGTTAATTCACCCCTCCACTTT.

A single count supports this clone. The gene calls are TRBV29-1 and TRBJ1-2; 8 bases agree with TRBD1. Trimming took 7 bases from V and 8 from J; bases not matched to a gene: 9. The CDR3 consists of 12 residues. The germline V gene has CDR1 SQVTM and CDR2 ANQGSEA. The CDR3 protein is CSGQTGAGGYTF. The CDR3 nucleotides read TGCAGCGGGCAGACAGGGGCGGGAGGCTACACCTTC.

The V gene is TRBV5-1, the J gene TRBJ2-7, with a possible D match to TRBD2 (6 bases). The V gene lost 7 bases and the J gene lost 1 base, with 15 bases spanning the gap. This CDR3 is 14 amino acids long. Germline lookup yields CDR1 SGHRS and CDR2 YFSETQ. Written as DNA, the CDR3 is TGCGCCAGCGCCACTGGGACTCATTCCTACGAGCAGTACTTC. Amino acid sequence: CASATGTHSYEQYF. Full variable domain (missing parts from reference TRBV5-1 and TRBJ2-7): KAGVTQTPRYLIKTRGQQVTLSCSPISGHRSVSWYQQTPGQGLQFLFEYFSETQRNKGNFPGRFSGRQFSNSRSEMNVSTLELGDSALYLCASATGTHSYEQYFGPGTRLTVT.